This T cell receptor (beta chain) appears in the sequencing data of a study of blood T cells in healthy people across ages. Details on this clonotype: What it binds is unknown.

Trimming at V came to 2 bases and at J to 4 bases, leaving 5 bases not matched to a gene. The CDR3 consists of 15 residues. CDR1 is ENHRY and CDR2 is SYGVKD in the germline V gene. The second PCR ran about 6 to 12 cycles with a sample-barcoded 5' primer and J-beta primers. Each cDNA was tagged by a template-switch adaptor containing 12 random nucleotides. Using its own MiXCR run on the 5' RACE reads, TCRdb lists one record per CDR3 protein. The sample shows hundreds of thousands of distinct CDR3 sequences, about 52% of them seen only once. Study-level results: Considered underestimates were the diversity estimates obtained from one million T cells.

The origin of this receptor is a woman aged 60-75 years in good health. The rearrangement uses TRBV10-3 and TRBJ2-1, with TRBD2 matching 7 bases. The sequencing input was blood. The CDR3 region is CAISEGLAAYNEQFF. CDR3 nucleotide sequence: TGTGCCATCAGTGAGGGGCTAGCGGCGTACAATGAGCAGTTCTTC.